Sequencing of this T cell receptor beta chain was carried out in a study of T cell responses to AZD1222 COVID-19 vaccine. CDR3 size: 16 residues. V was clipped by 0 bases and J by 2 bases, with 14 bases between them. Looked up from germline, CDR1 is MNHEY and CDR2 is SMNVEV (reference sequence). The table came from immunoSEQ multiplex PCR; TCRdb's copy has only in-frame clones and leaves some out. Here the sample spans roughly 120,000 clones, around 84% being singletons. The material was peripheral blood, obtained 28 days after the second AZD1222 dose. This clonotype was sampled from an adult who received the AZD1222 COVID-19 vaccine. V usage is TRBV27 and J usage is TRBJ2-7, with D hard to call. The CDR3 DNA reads TGTGCCAGCAGTTTATCTCAGTTTACCATCACCTACGAGCAGTACTTC. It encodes CASSLSQFTITYEQYF.